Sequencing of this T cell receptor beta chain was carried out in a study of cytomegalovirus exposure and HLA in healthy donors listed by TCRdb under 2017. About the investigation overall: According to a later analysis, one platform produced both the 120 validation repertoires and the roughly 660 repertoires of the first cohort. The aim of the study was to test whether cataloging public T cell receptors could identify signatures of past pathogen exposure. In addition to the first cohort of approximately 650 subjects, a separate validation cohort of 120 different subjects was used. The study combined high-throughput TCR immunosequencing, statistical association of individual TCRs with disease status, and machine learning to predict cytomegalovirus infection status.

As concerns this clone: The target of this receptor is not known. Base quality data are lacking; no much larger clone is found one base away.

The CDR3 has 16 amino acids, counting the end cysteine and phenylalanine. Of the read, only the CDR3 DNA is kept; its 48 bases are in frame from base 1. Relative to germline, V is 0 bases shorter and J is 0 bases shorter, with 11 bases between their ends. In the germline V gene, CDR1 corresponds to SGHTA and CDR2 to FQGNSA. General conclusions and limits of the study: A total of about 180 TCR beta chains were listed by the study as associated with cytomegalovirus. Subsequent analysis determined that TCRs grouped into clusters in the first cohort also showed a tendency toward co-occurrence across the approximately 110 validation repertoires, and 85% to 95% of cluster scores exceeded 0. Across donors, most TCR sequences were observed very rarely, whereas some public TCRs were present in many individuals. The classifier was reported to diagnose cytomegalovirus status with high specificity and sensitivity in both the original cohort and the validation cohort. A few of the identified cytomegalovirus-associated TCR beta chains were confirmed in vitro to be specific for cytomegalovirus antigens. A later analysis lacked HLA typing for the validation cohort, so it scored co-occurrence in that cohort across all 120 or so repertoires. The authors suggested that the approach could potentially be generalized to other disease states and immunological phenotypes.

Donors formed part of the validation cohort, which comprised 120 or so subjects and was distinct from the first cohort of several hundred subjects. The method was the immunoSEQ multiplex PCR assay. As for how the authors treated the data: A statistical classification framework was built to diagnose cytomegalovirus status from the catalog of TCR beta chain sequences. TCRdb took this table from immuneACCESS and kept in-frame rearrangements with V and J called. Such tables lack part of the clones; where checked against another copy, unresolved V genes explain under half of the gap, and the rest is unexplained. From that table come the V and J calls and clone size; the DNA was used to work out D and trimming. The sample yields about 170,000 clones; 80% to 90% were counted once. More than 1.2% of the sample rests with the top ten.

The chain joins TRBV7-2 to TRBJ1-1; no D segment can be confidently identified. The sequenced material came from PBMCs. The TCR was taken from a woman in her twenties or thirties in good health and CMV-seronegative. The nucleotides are TGTGCCAGCAGCTTAGCGCCAACACCAATGAACACTGAAGCTTTCTTT. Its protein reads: CASSLAPTPMNTEAFF.